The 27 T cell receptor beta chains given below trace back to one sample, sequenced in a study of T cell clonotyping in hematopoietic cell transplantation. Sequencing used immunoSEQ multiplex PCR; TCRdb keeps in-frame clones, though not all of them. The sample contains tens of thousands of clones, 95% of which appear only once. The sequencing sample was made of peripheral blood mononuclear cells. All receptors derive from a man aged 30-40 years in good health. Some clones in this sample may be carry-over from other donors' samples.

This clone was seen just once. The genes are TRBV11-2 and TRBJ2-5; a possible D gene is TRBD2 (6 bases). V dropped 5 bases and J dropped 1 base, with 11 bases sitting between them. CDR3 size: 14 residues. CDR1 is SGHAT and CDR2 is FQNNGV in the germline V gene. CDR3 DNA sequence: TGTGCCAGCAGCCTCGGGGGAACCCAAGAGACCCAGTACTTC. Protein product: CASSLGGTQETQYF.

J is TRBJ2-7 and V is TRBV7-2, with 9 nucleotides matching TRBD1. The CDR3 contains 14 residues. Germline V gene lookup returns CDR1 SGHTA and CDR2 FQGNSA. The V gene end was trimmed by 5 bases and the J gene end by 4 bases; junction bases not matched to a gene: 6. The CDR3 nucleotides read TGTGCCAGCAGCCCGGGACAGGGTCGGTACGAGCAGTACTTC. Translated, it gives CASSPGQGRYEQYF. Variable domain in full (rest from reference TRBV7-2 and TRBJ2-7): GAGVSQSPSNKVTEKGKDVELRCDPISGHTALYWYRQSLGQGLEFLIYFQGNSAPDKSGLPSDRFSAERTGGSVSTLTIQRTQQEDSAVYLCASSPGQGRYEQYFGPGTRLTVT.

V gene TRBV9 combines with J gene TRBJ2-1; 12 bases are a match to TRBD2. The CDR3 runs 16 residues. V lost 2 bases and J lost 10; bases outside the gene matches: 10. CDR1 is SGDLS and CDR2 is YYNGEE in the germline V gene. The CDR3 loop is CASSVSLAGGLGEQFF. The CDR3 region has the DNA TGTGCCAGCAGCGTTTCACTAGCGGGAGGTTTAGGGGAGCAGTTCTTC. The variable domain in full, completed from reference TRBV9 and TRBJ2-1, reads DSGVTQTPKHLITATGQRVTLRCSPRSGDLSVYWYQQSLDQGLQFLIQYYNGEERAKGNILERFSAQQFPDLHSELNLSSLELGDSALYFCASSVSLAGGLGEQFFGPGTRLTVL.

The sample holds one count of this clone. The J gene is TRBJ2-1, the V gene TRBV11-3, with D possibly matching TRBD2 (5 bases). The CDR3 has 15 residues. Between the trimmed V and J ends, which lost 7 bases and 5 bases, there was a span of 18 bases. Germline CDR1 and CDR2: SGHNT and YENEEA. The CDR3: CASTREGSYNNEQFF. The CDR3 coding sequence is TGTGCCAGCACTAGGGAAGGGAGCTATAACAATGAGCAGTTCTTC. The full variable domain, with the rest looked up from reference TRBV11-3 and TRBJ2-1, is EAGVVQSPRYKIIEKKQPVAFWCNPISGHNTLYWYLQNLGQGPELLIRYENEEAVDDSQLPKDRFSAERLKGVDSTLKIQPAELGDSAVYLCASTREGSYNNEQFFGPGTRLTVL.

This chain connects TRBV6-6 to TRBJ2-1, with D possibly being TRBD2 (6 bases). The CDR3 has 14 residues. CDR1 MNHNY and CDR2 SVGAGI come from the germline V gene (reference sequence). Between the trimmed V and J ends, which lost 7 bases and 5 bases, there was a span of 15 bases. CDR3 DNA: TGTGCCAGCAAATGGGAGGAGACGCACAATGAGCAGTTCTTC. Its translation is CASKWEETHNEQFF.

CDR3 loop: CASSRDRGAYNEQFF. In DNA, the CDR3 is TGTGCCAGCAGCCGGGACAGGGGTGCCTACAATGAGCAGTTCTTC. This rearrangement joins TRBV7-3 to TRBJ2-1; 10 bases fit TRBD1. The CDR3 loop spans 15 amino acids. Germline-derived CDR1 and CDR2 are SGHTA and FQGTGA. J was trimmed by 2 bases and V by 5 bases; bases with no gene match: 3.

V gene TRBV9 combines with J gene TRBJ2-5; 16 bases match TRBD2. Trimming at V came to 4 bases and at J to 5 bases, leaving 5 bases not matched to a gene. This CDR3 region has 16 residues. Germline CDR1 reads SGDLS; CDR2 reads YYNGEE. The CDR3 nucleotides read TGTGCCAGCAGCCTCGTGGGACTAGCGGGGGGGGAGACCCAGTACTTC. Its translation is CASSLVGLAGGETQYF.

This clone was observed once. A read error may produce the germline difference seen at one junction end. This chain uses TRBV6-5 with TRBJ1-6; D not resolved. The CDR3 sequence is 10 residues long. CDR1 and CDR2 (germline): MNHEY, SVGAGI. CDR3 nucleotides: TGTGCCAGCAGGACCGGGCCCTGGGCATTT. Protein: CASRTGPWAF.

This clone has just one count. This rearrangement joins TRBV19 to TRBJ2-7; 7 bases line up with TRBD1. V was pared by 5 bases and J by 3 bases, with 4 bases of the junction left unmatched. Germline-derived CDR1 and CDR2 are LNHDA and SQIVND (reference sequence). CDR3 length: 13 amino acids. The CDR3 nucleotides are TGTGCCAGTAGTTCCCGACAGGGCTACGAGCAGTACTTC. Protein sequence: CASSSRQGYEQYF.

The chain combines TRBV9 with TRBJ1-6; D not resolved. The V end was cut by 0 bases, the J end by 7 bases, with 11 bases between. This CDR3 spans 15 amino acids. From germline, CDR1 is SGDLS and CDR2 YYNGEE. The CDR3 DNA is TGTGCCAGCAGCGTAGAGGGCAGGATCAATTCACCCCTCCACTTT. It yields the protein CASSVEGRINSPLHF.

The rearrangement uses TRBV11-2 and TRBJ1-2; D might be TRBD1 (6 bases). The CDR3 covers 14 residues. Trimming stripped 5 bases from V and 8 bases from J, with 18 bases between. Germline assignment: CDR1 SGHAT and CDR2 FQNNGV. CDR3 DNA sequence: TGTGCCAGCAGCCCCCCCGGACAGATAAGGGGCTACACCTTC. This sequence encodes CASSPPGQIRGYTF.

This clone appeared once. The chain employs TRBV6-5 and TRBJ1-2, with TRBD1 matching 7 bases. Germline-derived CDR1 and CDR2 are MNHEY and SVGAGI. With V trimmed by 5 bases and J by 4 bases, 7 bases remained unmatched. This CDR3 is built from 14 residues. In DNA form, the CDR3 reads TGTGCCAGCAGTCAATCAACAGGGGTCTATGGCTACACCTTC. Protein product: CASSQSTGVYGYTF.

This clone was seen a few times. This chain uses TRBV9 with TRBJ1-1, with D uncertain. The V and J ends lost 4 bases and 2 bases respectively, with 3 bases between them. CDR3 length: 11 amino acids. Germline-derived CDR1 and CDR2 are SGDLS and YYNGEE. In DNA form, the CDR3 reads TGTGCCAGCAGCACCAACACTGAAGCTTTCTTT. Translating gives CASSTNTEAFF. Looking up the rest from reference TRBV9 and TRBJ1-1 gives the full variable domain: DSGVTQTPKHLITATGQRVTLRCSPRSGDLSVYWYQQSLDQGLQFLIQYYNGEERAKGNILERFSAQQFPDLHSELNLSSLELGDSALYFCASSTNTEAFFGQGTRLTVV.

This CDR3 reads CASSRDISGTTFADEQFF. Written as DNA, the CDR3 is TGTGCCAGTTCCCGGGACATCTCCGGGACTACATTCGCCGATGAGCAGTTCTTC. The chain is built from TRBV19 and TRBJ2-1, with D perhaps TRBD2 (7 bases). CDR3 length equals 18 residues. Germline CDR1 is LNHDA and CDR2 is SQIVND (reference sequence). V was shortened by 8 bases and J by 8 bases, with 31 bases between the two germline ends.

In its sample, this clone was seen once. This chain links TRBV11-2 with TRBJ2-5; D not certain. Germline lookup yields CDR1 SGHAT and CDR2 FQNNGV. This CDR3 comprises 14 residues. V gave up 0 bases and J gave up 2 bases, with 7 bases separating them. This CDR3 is CASSLDWQQETQYF. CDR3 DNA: TGTGCCAGCAGCTTAGATTGGCAGCAAGAGACCCAGTACTTC.

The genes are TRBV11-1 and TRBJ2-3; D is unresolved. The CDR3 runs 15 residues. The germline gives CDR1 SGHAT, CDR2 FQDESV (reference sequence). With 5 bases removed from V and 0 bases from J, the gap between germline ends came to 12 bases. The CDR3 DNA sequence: TGTGCCAGCAGCCGACTGATCTCTAGCACAGATACGCAGTATTTT. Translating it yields CASSRLISSTDTQYF.

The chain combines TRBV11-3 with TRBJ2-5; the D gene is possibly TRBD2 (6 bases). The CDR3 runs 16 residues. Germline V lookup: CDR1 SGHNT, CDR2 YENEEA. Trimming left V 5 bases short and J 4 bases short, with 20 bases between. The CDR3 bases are TGTGCCAGCAGCACCAGAAGGGGCGGGATAAGAGAGACCCAGTACTTC. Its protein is CASSTRRGGIRETQYF.

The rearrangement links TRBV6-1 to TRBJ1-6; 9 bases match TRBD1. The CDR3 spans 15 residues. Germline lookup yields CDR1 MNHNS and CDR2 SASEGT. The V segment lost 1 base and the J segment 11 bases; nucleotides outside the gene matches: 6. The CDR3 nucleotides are TGTGCCAGCAGTGAAGTCGACAGGGGGACGGCACCCCTCCACTTT. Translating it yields CASSEVDRGTAPLHF.

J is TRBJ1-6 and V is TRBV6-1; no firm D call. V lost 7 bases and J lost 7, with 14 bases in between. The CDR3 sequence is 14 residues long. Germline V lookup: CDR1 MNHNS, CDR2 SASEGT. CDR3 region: CASKKSPENSPLHF. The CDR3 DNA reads TGTGCCAGCAAAAAGTCCCCGGAAAATTCACCCCTCCACTTT.

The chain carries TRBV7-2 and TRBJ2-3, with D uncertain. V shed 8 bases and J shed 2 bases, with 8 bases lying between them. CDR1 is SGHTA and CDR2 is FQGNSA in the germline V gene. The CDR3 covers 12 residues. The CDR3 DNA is TGTGCCAGCGGCTCTTACACAGATACGCAGTATTTT. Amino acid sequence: CASGSYTDTQYF.

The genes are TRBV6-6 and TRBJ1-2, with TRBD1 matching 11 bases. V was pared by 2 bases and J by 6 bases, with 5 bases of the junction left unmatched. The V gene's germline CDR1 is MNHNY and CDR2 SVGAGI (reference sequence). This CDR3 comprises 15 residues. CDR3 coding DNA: TGTGCCAGCAGTTACGATCGGACAGGGGGCGATGGCTACACCTTC. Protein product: CASSYDRTGGDGYTF.

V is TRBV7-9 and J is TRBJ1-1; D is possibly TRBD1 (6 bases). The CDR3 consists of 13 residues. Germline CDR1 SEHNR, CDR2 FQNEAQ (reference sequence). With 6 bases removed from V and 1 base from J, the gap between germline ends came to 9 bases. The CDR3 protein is CASRAGANTEAFF. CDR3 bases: TGTGCCAGCAGGGCAGGGGCGAACACTGAAGCTTTCTTT.

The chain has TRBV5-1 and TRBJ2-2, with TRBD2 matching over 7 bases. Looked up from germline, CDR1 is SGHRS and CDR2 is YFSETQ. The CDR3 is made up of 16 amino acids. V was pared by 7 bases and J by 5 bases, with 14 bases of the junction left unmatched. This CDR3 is CASEQNPGGTTGELFF. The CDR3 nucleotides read TGCGCCAGCGAACAAAACCCCGGGGGGACTACCGGGGAGCTGTTTTTT.

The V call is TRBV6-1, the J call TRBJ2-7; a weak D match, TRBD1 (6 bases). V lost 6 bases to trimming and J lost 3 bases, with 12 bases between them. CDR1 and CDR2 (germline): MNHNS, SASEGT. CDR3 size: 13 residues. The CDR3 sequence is CASRHRDGYEQYF. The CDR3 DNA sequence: TGTGCCAGCAGACACAGGGACGGCTACGAGCAGTACTTC.

The chain's CDR3 is CASRKGLNAEAFF. For the CDR3, the DNA is TGTGCCAGCCGCAAGGGGCTCAACGCTGAAGCTTTCTTT. The gene calls are TRBV14 and TRBJ1-1; tentatively, D is TRBD1 (5 bases). With 8 bases removed from V and 6 bases from J, the gap between germline ends came to 16 bases. This CDR3 is built from 13 residues. Germline V CDR1 and CDR2: SGHDN, FVKESK.

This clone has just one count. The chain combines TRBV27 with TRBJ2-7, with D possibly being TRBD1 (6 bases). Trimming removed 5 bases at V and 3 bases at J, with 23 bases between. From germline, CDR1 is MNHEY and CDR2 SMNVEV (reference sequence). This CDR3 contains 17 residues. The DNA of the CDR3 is TGTGCCAGCAGTCCCTCAACAGGGTCCCTAATTTACTACGAGCAGTACTTC. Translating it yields CASSPSTGSLIYYEQYF.

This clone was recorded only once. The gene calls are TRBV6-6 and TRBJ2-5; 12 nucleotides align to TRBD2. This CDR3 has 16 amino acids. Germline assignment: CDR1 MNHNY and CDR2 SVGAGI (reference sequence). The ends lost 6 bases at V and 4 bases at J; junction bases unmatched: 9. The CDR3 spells CASSPPRGLAGETQYF. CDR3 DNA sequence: TGTGCCAGCAGCCCGCCCAGGGGACTAGCGGGAGAGACCCAGTACTTC.